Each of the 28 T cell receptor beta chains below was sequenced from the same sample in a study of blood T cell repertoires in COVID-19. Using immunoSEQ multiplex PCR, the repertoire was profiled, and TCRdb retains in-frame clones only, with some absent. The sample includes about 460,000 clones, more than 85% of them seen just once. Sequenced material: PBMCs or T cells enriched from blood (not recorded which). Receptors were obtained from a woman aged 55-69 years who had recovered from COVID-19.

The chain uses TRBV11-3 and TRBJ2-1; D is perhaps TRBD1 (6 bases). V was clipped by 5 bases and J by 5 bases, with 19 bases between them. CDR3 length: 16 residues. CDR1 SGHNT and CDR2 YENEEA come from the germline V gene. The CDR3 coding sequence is TGTGCCAGCAGCCAAGGGAGTTGGGACATCAACAATGAGCAGTTCTTC. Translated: CASSQGSWDINNEQFF.

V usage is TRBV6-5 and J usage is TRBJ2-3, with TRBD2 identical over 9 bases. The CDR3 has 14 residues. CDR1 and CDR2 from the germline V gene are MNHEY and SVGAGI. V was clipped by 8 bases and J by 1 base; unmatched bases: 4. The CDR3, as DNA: TGTGCCAGCGGGTCTAGCGGGGGCACAGATACGCAGTATTTT. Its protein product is CASGSSGGTDTQYF.

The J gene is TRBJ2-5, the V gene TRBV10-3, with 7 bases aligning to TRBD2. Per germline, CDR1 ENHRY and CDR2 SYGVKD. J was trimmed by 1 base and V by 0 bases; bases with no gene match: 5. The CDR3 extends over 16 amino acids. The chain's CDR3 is CAISESERGSQETQYF. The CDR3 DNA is TGTGCCATCAGTGAGTCTGAGCGGGGTTCCCAAGAGACCCAGTACTTC.

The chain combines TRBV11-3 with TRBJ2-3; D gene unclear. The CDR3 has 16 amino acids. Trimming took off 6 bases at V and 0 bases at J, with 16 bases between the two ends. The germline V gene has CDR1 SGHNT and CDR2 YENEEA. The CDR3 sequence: CASSQTLGISTDTQYF. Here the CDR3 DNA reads TGTGCCAGCAGTCAGACACTCGGAATTAGCACAGATACGCAGTATTTT.

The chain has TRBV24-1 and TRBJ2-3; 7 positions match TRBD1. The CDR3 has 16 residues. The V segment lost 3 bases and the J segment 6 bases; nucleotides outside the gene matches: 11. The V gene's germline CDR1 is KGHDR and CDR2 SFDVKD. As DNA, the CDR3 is TGTGCCACCAGTGATCTGACTACCGGGACAGCGGATACGCAGTATTTT. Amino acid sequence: CATSDLTTGTADTQYF.

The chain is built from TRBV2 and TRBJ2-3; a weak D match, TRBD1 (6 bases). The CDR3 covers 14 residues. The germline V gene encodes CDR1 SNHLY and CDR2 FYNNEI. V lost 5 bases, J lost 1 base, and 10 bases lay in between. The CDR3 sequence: CASSQRQGTDTQYF. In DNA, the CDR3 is TGTGCCAGCAGTCAGCGACAGGGCACAGATACGCAGTATTTT.

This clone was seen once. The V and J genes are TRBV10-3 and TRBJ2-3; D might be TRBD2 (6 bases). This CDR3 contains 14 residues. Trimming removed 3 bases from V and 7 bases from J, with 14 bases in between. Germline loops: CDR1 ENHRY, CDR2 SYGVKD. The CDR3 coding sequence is TGTGCCATCAGTGACCCAACGCGGGATAATACGCAGTATTTT. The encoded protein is CAISDPTRDNTQYF.

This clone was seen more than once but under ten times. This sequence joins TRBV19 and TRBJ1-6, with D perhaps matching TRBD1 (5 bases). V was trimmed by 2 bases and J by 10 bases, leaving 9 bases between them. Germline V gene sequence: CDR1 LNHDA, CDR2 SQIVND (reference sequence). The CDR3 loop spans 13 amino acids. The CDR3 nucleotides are TGTGCCAGTAGTATAAGCCAGGGATCACCCCTCCACTTT. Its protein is CASSISQGSPLHF. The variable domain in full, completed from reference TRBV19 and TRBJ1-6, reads DGGITQSPKYLFRKEGQNVTLSCEQNLNHDAMYWYRQDPGQGLRLIYYSQIVNDFQKGDIAEGYSVSREKKESFPLTVTSAQKNPTAFYLCASSISQGSPLHFGNGTRLTVT.

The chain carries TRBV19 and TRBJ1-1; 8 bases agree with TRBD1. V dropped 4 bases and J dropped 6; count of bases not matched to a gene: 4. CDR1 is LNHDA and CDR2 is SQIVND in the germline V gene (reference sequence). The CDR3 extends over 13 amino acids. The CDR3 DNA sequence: TGTGCCAGTAGTAAGGGACAGGTTCCTGAAGCTTTCTTT. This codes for CASSKGQVPEAFF.

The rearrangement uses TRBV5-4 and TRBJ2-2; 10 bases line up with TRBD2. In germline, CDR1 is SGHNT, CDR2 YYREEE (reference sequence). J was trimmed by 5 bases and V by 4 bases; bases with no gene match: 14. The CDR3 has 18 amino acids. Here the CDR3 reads CASSRPRSGGADTGELFF. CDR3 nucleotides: TGTGCCAGCAGCCGTCCTAGGAGCGGGGGGGCAGATACCGGGGAGCTGTTTTTT. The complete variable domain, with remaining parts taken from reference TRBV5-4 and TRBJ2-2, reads ETGVTQSPTHLIKTRGQQVTLRCSSQSGHNTVSWYQQALGQGPQFIFQYYREEENGRGNFPPRFSGLQFPNYSSELNVNALELDDSALYLCASSRPRSGGADTGELFFGEGSRLTVL.

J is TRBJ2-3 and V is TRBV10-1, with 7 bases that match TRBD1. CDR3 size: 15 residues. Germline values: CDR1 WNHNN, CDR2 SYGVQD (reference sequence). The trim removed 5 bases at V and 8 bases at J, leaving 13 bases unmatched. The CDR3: CASSKSGTAAGTQYF. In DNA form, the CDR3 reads TGCGCCAGCAGTAAATCCGGGACAGCTGCCGGTACGCAGTATTTT.

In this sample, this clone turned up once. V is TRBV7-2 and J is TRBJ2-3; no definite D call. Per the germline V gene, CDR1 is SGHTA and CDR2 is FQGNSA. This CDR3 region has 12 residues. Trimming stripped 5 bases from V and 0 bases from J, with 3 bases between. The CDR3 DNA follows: TGTGCCAGCAGCCTAAGCACAGATACGCAGTATTTT. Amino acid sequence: CASSLSTDTQYF.

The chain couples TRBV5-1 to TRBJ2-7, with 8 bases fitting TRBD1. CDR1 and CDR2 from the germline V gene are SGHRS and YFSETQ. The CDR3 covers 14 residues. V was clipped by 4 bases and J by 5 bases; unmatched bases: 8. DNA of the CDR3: TGCGCCAGCAGCCCGGGACAGGAATTCAACGAGCAGTACTTC. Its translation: CASSPGQEFNEQYF.

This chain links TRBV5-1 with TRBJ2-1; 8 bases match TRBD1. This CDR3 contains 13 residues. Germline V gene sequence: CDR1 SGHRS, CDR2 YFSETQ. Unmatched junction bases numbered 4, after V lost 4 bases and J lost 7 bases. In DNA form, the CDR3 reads TGCGCCAGCAGCCTCCGGACAGGGAATGAGCAGTTCTTC. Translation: CASSLRTGNEQFF.

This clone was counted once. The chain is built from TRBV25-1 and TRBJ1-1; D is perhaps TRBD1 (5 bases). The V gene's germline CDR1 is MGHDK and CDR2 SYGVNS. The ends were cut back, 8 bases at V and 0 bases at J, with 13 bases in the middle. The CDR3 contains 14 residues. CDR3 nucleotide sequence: TGTGCCAGCCATAGGGCAGGGTTGAACACTGAAGCTTTCTTT. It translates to CASHRAGLNTEAFF.

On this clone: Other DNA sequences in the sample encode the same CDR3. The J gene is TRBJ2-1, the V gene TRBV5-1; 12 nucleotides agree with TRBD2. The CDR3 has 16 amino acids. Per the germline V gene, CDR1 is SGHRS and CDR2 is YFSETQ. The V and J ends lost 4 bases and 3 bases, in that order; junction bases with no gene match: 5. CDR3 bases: TGCGCCAGCAGCCCGGAACTAGCGGGGGGCTACAATGAGCAGTTCTTC. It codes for CASSPELAGGYNEQFF.

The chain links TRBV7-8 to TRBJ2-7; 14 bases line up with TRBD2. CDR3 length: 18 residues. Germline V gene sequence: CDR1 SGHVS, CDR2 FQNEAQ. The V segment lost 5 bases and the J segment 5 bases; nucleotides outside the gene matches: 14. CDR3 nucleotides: TGTGCCAGCAGCCCCTACTATGGGACTAGCGGGGGTATGAACGAGCAGTACTTC. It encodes CASSPYYGTSGGMNEQYF.

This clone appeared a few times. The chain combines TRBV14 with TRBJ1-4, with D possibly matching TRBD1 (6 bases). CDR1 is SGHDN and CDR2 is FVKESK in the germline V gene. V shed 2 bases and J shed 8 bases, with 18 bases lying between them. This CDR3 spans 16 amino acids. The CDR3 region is CASSQLPRGGKEKLFF. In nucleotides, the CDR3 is TGTGCCAGCAGCCAACTCCCCAGGGGAGGGAAGGAAAAACTGTTTTTT.

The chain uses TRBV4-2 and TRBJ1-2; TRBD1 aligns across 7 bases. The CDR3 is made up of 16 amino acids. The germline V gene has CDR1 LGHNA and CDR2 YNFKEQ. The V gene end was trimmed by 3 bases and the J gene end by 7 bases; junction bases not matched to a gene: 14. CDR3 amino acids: CASSQPGTAPEVGYTF. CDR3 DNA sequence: TGTGCCAGCAGCCAGCCCGGGACAGCCCCTGAGGTTGGCTACACCTTC.

CDR3 residues: CASSGSMGGYTF. The CDR3 region has the DNA TGTGCCAGCAGCGGGAGCATGGGTGGCTACACCTTC. The chain carries TRBV9 and TRBJ1-2; no clear D gene. This CDR3 spans 12 amino acids. Germline lookup yields CDR1 SGDLS and CDR2 YYNGEE. The V and J ends lost 3 bases and 7 bases respectively, with 10 bases between them.

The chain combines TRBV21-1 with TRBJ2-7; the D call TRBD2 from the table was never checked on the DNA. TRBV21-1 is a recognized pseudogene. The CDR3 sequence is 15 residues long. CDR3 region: CASSSGRVGTYEQYV. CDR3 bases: TGTGCCAGCAGCTCAGGGAGGGTGGGGACCTACGAGCAGTACGTC.

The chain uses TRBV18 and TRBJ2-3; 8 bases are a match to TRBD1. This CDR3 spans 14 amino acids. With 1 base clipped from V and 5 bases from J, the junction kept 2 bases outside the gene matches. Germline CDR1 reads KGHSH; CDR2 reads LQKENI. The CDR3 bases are TGTGCCAGCTCACCACGACAGGGGAAAGATACGCAGTATTTT. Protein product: CASSPRQGKDTQYF.

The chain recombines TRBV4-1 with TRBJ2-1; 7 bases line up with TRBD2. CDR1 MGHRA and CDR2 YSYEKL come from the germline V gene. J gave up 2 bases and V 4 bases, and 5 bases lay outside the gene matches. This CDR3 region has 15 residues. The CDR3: CASSLSSGTYNEQFF. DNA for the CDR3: TGCGCCAGCAGCCTCTCTAGCGGCACCTACAATGAGCAGTTCTTC.

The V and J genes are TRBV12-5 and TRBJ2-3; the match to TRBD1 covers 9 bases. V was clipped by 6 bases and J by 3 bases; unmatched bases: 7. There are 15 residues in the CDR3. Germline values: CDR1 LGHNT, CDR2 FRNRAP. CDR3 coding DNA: TGTGCTAGTGGCTACCGACAGGGGGAGACAGATACGCAGTATTTT. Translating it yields CASGYRQGETDTQYF.

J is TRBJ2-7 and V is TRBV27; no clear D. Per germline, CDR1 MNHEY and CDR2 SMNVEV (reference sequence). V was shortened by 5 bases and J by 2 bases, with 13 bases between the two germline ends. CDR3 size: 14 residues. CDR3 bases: TGTGCCAGCAGTCCATCGAATGGCCCCTACGAGCAGTACGTC. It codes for CASSPSNGPYEQYV.

The CDR3 nucleotides are TGTGCCAGCAGTGAGGGGAGGTGGGGCTACACCTTC. Its translation is CASSEGRWGYTF. This rearrangement joins TRBV6-1 to TRBJ1-2; no reliable D call. Germline V CDR1 and CDR2: MNHNS, SASEGT. Trimming took off 3 bases at V and 8 bases at J, with 10 bases between the two ends. The CDR3 runs to 12 residues.

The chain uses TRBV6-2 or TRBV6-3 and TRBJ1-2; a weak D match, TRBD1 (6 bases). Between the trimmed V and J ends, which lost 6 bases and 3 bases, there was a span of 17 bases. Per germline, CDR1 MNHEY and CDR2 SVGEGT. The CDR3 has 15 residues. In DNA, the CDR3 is TGTGCCAGCAGCCCCCCTTTTTGGACAGACTATGGCTACACCTTC. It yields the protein CASSPPFWTDYGYTF.

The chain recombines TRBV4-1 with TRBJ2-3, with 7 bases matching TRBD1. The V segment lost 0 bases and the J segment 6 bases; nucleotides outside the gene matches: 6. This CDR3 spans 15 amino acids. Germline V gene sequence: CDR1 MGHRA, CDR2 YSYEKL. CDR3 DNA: TGCGCCAGCAGCCAAGAAAGGGGGCTGAGGGATACGCAGTATTTT. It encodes CASSQERGLRDTQYF.